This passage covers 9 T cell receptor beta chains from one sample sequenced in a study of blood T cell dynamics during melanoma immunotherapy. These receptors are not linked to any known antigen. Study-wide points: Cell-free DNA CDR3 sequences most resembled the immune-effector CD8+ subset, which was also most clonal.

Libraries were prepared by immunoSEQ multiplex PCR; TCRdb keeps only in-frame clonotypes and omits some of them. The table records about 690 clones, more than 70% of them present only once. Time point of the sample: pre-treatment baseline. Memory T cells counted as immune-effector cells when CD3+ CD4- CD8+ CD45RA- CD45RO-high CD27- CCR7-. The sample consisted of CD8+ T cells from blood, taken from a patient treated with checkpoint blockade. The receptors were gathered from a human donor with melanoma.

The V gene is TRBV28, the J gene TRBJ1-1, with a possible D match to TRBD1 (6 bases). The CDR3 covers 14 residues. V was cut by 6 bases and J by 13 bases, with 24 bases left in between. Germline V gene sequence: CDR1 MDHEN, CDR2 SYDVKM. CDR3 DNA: TGTGCCAGCAGCCAAATTAGAATGGAGCCCAGGGGTTTCTTT. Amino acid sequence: CASSQIRMEPRGFF.

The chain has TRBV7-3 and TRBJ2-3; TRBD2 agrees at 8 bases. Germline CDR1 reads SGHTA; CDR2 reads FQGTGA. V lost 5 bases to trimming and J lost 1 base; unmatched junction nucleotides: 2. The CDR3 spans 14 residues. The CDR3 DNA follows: TGTGCCAGCAGCCCAGCGGGAGGCACAGATACGCAGTATTTT. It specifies CASSPAGGTDTQYF.

The chain's CDR3 is CASSEWGKATYEQYF. CDR3 DNA: TGTGCCAGCAGTGAGTGGGGGAAGGCGACCTACGAGCAGTACTTC. V is TRBV6-1 and J is TRBJ2-7; D assignment may be TRBD1 or TRBD2 (5 bases each). Trimming left V 3 bases short and J 2 bases short, with 14 bases between. The CDR3 contains 15 residues. Germline CDR1 and CDR2: MNHNS and SASEGT.

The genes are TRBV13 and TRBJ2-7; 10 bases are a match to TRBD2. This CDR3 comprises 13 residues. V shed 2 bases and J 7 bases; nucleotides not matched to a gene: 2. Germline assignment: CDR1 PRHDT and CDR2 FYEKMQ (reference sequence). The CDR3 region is CASSLLLAGEQYF. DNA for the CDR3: TGTGCCAGCAGCTTACTACTAGCGGGGGAGCAGTACTTC.

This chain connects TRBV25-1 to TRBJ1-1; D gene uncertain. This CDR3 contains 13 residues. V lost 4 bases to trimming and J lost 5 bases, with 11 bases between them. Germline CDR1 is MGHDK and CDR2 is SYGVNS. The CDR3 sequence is CASSVGVRTEAFF. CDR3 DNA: TGTGCCAGCAGTGTTGGGGTTAGGACTGAAGCTTTCTTT.

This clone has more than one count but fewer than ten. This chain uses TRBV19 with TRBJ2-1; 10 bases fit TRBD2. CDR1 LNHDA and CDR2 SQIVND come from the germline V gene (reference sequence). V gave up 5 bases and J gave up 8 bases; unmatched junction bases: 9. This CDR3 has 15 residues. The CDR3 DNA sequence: TGTGCCAGTAGTCGACTAGCGGGTCAGGCGGATGAGCAGTTCTTC. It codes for CASSRLAGQADEQFF. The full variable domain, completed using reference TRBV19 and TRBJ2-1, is DGGITQSPKYLFRKEGQNVTLSCEQNLNHDAMYWYRQDPGQGLRLIYYSQIVNDFQKGDIAEGYSVSREKKESFPLTVTSAQKNPTAFYLCASSRLAGQADEQFFGPGTRLTVL.

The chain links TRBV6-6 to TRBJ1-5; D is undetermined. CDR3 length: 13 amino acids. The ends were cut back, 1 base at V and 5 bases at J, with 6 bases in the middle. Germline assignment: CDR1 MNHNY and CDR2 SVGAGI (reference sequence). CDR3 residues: CASSYFEDQPQHF. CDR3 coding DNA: TGTGCCAGCAGTTACTTTGAGGATCAGCCCCAGCATTTT.

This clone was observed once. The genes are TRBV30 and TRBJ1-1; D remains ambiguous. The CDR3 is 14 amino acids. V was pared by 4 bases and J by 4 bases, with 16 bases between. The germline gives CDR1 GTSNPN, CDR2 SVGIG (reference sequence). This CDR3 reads CAWNGVSGSTEAFF. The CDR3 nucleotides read TGTGCCTGGAATGGCGTGTCGGGCTCCACTGAAGCTTTCTTT.

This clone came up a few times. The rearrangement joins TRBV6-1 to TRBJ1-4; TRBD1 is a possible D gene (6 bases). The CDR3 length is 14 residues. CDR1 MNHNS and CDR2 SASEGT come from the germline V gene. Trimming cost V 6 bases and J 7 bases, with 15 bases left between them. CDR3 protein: CASRGAGGGEKLFF. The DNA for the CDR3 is TGTGCCAGCAGGGGGGCCGGAGGGGGTGAAAAACTGTTTTTT.